A single sample is the source of the 20 T cell receptor beta chains below, sequenced in a study of blood T cell repertoires in COVID-19. Profiling relied on immunoSEQ multiplex PCR, and the TCRdb table lists in-frame clones only, not all of them. The sample includes more than 95,000 clones, about four fifths of them seen just once. Sequenced input: peripheral blood. The receptors originated from a woman aged 70-85 years with acute or convalescent COVID-19.

The chain carries TRBV29-1 and TRBJ1-2; maybe TRBD1 (6 bases). Looked up from germline, CDR1 is SQVTM and CDR2 is ANQGSEA. V shed 5 bases and J shed 5 bases, with 15 bases lying between them. The CDR3 consists of 13 residues. Here the CDR3 DNA reads TGCAGCGTTCGTGCAGGGGATGGTTATGGCTACACCTTC. Translating gives CSVRAGDGYGYTF.

The CDR3, as DNA: TGCGCCAGCAGCCAAGAAGGACAGTCTCATGGCTACACCTTC. As protein: CASSQEGQSHGYTF. The V gene is TRBV4-3, the J gene TRBJ1-2; maybe TRBD1 (6 bases). The germline V gene encodes CDR1 LGHNA and CDR2 YSLEER. With 0 bases removed from V and 6 bases from J, the gap between germline ends came to 11 bases. This CDR3 is built from 14 residues.

The chain recombines TRBV12-5 with TRBJ1-5, with TRBD1 matching 7 bases. This CDR3 contains 14 residues. The trim removed 7 bases at V and 3 bases at J, leaving 6 bases unmatched. Germline loops: CDR1 LGHNT, CDR2 FRNRAP. The CDR3 is CASAADRTNQPQHF. DNA of the CDR3: TGTGCTAGTGCCGCGGACAGGACCAATCAGCCCCAGCATTTT.

V is TRBV4-2 and J is TRBJ2-1; D is perhaps TRBD2 (5 bases). Per the germline V gene, CDR1 is LGHNA and CDR2 is YNFKEQ. This CDR3 comprises 18 residues. With 0 bases removed from V and 1 base from J, the gap between germline ends came to 16 bases. This CDR3 reads CASSQEGSPGLSYNEQFF. Here the CDR3 DNA reads TGTGCCAGCAGCCAAGAAGGGTCCCCGGGGTTATCCTACAATGAGCAGTTCTTC.

This clone came up once. The chain couples TRBV5-1 to TRBJ2-7; D gene unclear. V was pared by 2 bases and J by 0 bases, with 6 bases between. CDR1 is SGHRS, CDR2 YFSETQ, per germline. CDR3 length: 13 amino acids. In nucleotides, the CDR3 is TGCGCCAGCAGCTTAACAGTCTCCTACGAGCAGTACTTC. Protein: CASSLTVSYEQYF.

V usage is TRBV5-6 and J usage is TRBJ2-3, with 10 bases identical to TRBD1. The CDR3 has 15 amino acids. The V segment lost 4 bases and the J segment 5 bases; nucleotides outside the gene matches: 7. Germline assignment: CDR1 SGHDT and CDR2 YYEEEE. CDR3 in DNA: TGTGCCAGCAGCCCAGGGACAGGGGAGGGAGATACGCAGTATTTT. Translation gives CASSPGTGEGDTQYF.

This rearrangement joins TRBV29-1 to TRBJ1-3; D remains unclear. In germline, CDR1 is SQVTM, CDR2 ANQGSEA. This CDR3 region has 12 residues. Trimming took 4 bases from V and 4 from J, leaving 8 bases between them. The CDR3 protein is CSVGVAGNTIYF. DNA for the CDR3: TGCAGCGTTGGGGTAGCCGGAAACACCATATATTTT.

V and J are TRBV12-5 and TRBJ2-5, with 9 nucleotides matching TRBD2. The CDR3 is 14 residues long. Trimming removed 6 bases from V and 3 bases from J; junction bases left unmatched: 5. Germline CDR1 and CDR2: LGHNT and FRNRAP. In DNA form, the CDR3 reads TGTGCTAGTGGGCCTAGCGGGACCAAAGAGACCCAGTACTTC. This encodes CASGPSGTKETQYF. Using reference TRBV12-5 and TRBJ2-5 for the parts outside the CDR3, the full variable domain is DARVTQTPRHKVTEMGQEVTMRCQPILGHNTVFWYRQTMMQGLELLAYFRNRAPLDDSGMPKDRFSAEMPDATLATLKIQPSEPRDSAVYFCASGPSGTKETQYFGPGTRLLVL.

The genes are TRBV30 and TRBJ1-2; TRBD1 might be the D (5 bases). CDR3 size: 13 residues. The V gene lost 0 bases and the J gene lost 4 bases, with 9 bases spanning the gap. Germline V gives CDR1 GTSNPN, CDR2 SVGIG (reference sequence). The CDR3 reads CAWSVRGTYGYTF. The CDR3 bases are TGTGCCTGGAGTGTAAGGGGTACCTATGGCTACACCTTC.

The rearrangement links TRBV4-1 to TRBJ1-5; 7 positions agree with TRBD1. Germline V gene data show CDR1 as MGHRA and CDR2 as YSYEKL. J was trimmed by 3 bases and V by 0 bases; bases with no gene match: 2. This CDR3 has 15 amino acids. The CDR3 loop is CASSQEGGSNQPQHF. The CDR3 DNA sequence: TGCGCCAGCAGCCAAGAAGGGGGCTCCAATCAGCCCCAGCATTTT.

This chain links TRBV18 with TRBJ1-1; possible D gene TRBD1, 6 bases. The CDR3 consists of 16 residues. The V and J ends lost 3 bases and 4 bases respectively, with 18 bases between them. CDR1 and CDR2 (germline): KGHSH, LQKENI. The CDR3 region has the DNA TGTGCCAGCTCACCGGCCAGGGGAGCTGCAGGCACTGAAGCTTTCTTT. Protein: CASSPARGAAGTEAFF.

The V and J genes are TRBV5-1 and TRBJ1-1; weak D call: TRBD1 (5 bases). The CDR3 totals 13 residues. V was shortened by 0 bases and J by 5 bases, with 8 bases between the two germline ends. Germline-derived CDR1 and CDR2 are SGHRS and YFSETQ. CDR3 residues: CASSLDRRTEAFF. CDR3 coding DNA: TGCGCCAGCAGCTTGGACAGGCGGACTGAAGCTTTCTTT. Full variable domain (rest looked up from reference TRBV5-1 and TRBJ1-1): KAGVTQTPRYLIKTRGQQVTLSCSPISGHRSVSWYQQTPGQGLQFLFEYFSETQRNKGNFPGRFSGRQFSNSRSEMNVSTLELGDSALYLCASSLDRRTEAFFGQGTRLTVV.

To note about this clone: In the same sample, other DNA sequences code for this CDR3. This chain links TRBV4-2 with TRBJ2-7; 8 bases map to TRBD1. The V gene end was trimmed by 2 bases and the J gene end by 6 bases; junction bases not matched to a gene: 3. In germline, CDR1 is LGHNA, CDR2 YNFKEQ. The CDR3 totals 13 residues. DNA for the CDR3: TGTGCCAGCAGCCAACTAGACAGGGGCGAGCAGTACTTC. Amino acid sequence: CASSQLDRGEQYF.

The rearrangement joins TRBV6-6 to TRBJ1-2; 9 nucleotides match TRBD1. CDR1 MNHNY and CDR2 SVGAGI come from the germline V gene (reference sequence). With V trimmed by 5 bases and J by 3 bases, 7 bases remained unmatched. CDR3 length: 15 residues. The CDR3 here is CASSQQWDRDYGYTF. CDR3 sequence (DNA): TGTGCCAGCAGTCAACAATGGGACAGGGACTATGGCTACACCTTC.

The chain uses TRBV7-9 and TRBJ1-1; a possible D gene is TRBD1 (6 bases). Germline V gives CDR1 SEHNR, CDR2 FQNEAQ (reference sequence). V was trimmed by 5 bases and J by 1 base, leaving 20 bases between them. The CDR3 loop spans 17 amino acids. The CDR3 loop reads CASSGKRTALGNTEAFF. CDR3 nucleotide sequence: TGTGCCAGCAGCGGGAAGAGGACAGCGCTGGGGAACACTGAAGCTTTCTTT.

This clone was observed a handful of times. The V and J genes are TRBV28 and TRBJ2-1, with D perhaps matching TRBD1 (5 bases). Germline CDR1 reads MDHEN; CDR2 reads SYDVKM. The ends were cut back, 4 bases at V and 10 bases at J, with 11 bases in the middle. The CDR3 runs to 12 residues. The CDR3 nucleotides read TGTGCCAGCAGTTCACAGGAGTGGGAGCAGTTCTTC. Translation gives CASSSQEWEQFF.

The chain uses TRBV24-1 and TRBJ2-5, with 11 positions matching TRBD2. V was pared by 6 bases and J by 5 bases, with 13 bases of the junction left unmatched. CDR1 KGHDR and CDR2 SFDVKD come from the germline V gene. The CDR3 extends over 17 amino acids. The DNA for the CDR3 is TGTGCCACCAGTCAGCCGGGACTAGCGGCCCGTGAGGAGACCCAGTACTTC. Its protein is CATSQPGLAAREETQYF.

CDR3 in DNA: TGCGCCAGCAGCTCGACTAGGCAAGAGACCCAGTACTTC. Translation gives CASSSTRQETQYF. The chain recombines TRBV5-1 with TRBJ2-5, with D perhaps TRBD2 (6 bases). The CDR3 length is 13 residues. Trimming shortened V by 3 bases and J by 2 bases, and 8 bases separated the two germline ends. Germline V gene sequence: CDR1 SGHRS, CDR2 YFSETQ.

The chain is built from TRBV12-1 and TRBJ2-7; the D call of TRBD1 is as the table states it, not checked on the DNA. TRBV12-1 is a pseudogene segment. The CDR3 runs to 15 residues. Written as DNA, the CDR3 is TGTGCCAGCAGCCCAGGGACAGTACGCTCACACGAGCAGTACTTC. Protein: CASSPGTVRSHEQYF.

This clone turned up a few times. This chain uses TRBV19 with TRBJ1-5; 9 nucleotides align to TRBD1. V dropped 6 bases and J dropped 0; count of bases not matched to a gene: 9. Germline loops: CDR1 LNHDA, CDR2 SQIVND (reference sequence). The CDR3 totals 17 residues. CDR3 sequence reads: CASREGTGYGSNQPQHF. As DNA, the CDR3 is TGTGCCAGTAGGGAGGGGACAGGGTATGGTAGCAATCAGCCCCAGCATTTT.